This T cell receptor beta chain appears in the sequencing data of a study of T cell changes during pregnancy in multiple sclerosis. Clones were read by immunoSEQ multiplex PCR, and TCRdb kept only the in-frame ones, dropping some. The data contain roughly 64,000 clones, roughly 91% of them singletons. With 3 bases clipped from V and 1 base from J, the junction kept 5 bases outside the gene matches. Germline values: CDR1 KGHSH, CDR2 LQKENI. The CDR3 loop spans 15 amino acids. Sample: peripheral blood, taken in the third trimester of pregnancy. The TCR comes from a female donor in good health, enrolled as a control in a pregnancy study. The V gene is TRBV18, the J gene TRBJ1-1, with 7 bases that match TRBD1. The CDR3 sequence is CASSPPGQTNTEAFF. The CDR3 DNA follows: TGTGCCAGCTCACCTCCGGGACAGACGAACACTGAAGCTTTCTTT.